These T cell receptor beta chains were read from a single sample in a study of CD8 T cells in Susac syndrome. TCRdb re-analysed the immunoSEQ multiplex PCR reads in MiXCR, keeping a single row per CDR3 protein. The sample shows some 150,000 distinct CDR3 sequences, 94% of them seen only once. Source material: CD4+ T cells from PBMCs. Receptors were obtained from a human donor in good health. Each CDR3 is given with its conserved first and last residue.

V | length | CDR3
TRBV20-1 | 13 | CSGIRGAVSEQFF
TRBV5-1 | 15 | CASSWEGDSGNTIYF
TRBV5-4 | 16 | CASSSWGLAGEDEQYF
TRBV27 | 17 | CASSFSSGAVKNTEAFF
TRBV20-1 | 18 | CSAREKRGVSYSNQPQHF
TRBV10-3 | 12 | CAASGSTDTQYF
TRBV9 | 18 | CASSVGGRTSGRDSEQYF
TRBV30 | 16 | CAWSVRQGVTGNTIYF
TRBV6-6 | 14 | CASSYSLEGHEQFF
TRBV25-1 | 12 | CASSEFPDTQYF
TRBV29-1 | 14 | CSVKRTVKNTEAFF
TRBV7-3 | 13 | CASSKRRGNTIYF
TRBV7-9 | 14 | CASSPSTGVYEQYF
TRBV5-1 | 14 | CASSPDGTYNEQFF
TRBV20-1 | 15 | CSARDVAGINQPQHF
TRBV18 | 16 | CASSQGRTDMNTEAFF
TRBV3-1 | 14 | CASMGRSSYNEQFF
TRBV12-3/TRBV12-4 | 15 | CASSFSTGLNTEAFF
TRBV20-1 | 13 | CSAIHTGVETQYF
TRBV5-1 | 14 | CASSPTQVSYEQYF
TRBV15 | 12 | CATGRDSYEQYF
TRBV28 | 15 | CASSLPGGKSNIQYF
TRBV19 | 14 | CASRMMGQYYGYTF
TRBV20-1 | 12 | CSARVAGYGYTF
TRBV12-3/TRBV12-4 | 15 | CASSPGQGNIHGYTF
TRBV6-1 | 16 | CASSPRGRVSNQPQHF
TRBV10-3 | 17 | CAISESHRTSAYNEQFF
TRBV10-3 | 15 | CAISETGQGGSEAFF
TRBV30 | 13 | CAWSPGHSPEAFF
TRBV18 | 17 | CASSAGTSGSGGETQYF
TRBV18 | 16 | CASSGLGLAGTYEQYF
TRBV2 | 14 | CASGRDFSSYEQYF
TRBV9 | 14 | CASSVGAGGETQYF
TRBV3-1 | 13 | CASSGDSQNTIYF
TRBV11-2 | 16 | CASSLLPGVPTDTQYF
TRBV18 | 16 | CASSPPGSIDSYGYTF
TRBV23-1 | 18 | CASSQSQRELLDGNTIYF
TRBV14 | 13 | CASSLSLTDTQYF
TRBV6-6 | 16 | CASTNEGSGADYEQYF
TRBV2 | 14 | CASRVGQVDQPQHF
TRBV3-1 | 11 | CASSQDREQYF
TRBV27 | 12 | CASSLPSTEAFF
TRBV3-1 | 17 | CASSQIGTGANTGELFF
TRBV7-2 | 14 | CASSLIRGAGELFF
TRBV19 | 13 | CASSIGQEGEAFF
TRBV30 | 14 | CAWSRREGNYGYTF
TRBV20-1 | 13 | CSGWRPYTYEQYF
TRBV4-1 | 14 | CASSQGGTVRGYTF
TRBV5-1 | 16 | CASSLAPGQVIYGYTF